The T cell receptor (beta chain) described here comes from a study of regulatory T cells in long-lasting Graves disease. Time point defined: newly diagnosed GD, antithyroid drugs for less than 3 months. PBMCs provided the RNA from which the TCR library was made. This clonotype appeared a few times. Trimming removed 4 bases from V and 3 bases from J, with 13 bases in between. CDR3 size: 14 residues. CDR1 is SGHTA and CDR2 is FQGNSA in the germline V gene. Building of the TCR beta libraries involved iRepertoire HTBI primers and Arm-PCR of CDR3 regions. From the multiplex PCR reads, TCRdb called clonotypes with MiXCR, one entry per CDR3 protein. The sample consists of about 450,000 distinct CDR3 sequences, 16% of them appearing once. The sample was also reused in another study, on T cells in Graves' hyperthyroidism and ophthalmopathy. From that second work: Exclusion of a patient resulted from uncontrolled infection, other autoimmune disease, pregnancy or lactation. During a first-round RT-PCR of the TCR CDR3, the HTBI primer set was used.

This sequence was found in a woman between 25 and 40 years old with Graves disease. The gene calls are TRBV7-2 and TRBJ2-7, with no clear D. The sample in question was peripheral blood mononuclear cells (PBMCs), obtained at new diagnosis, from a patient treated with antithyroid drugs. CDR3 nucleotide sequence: TGTGCCAGCAGCTCGGACCCTGGGATCTACGAGCAGTACTTC. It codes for CASSSDPGIYEQYF.